Listed here is a single T cell receptor beta chain. Measured with immunoSEQ multiplex PCR; TCRdb has only the in-frame clones, and not every one. Of approximately 70,000 clones in the sample, roughly 92% are singletons; the top ten hold approximately 1.1%. Germline-derived CDR1 and CDR2 are SEHNR and FQNEAQ (reference sequence). This CDR3 contains 16 residues. Trimming removed 6 bases from V and 0 bases from J, with 17 bases in between. The sample belongs to a study of T cell changes during pregnancy in multiple sclerosis. Source: peripheral blood, taken in the third trimester of pregnancy. The TCR comes from a female donor with multiple sclerosis, enrolled in a pregnancy study. The rearrangement links TRBV7-9 to TRBJ1-1; TRBD1 might be the D (5 bases). CDR3: CASRREGVFMNTEAFF. The CDR3 bases are TGTGCCAGCAGGCGAGAAGGGGTTTTTATGAACACTGAAGCTTTCTTT. Full variable domain (remainder filled in from reference TRBV7-9 and TRBJ1-1): DTGVSQNPRHKITKRGQNVTFRCDPISEHNRLYWYRQTLGQGPEFLTYFQNEAQLEKSRLLSDRFSAERPKGSFSTLEIQRTEQGDSAMYLCASRREGVFMNTEAFFGQGTRLTVV.